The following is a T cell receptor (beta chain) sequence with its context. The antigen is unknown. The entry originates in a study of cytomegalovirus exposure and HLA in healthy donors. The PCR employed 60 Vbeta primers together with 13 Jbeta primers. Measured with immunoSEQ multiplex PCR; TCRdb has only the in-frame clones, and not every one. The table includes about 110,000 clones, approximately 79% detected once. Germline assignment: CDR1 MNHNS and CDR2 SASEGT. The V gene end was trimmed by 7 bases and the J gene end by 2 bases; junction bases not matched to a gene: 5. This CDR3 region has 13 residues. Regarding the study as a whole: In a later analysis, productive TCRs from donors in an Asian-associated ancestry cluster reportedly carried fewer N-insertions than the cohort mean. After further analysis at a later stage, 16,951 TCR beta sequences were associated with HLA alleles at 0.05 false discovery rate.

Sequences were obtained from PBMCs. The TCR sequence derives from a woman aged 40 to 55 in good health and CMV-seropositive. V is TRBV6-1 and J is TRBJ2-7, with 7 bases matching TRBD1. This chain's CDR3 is CASKRDRAYEQYF. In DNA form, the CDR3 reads TGTGCCAGCAAAAGGGACAGAGCCTACGAGCAGTACTTC.